This TCR beta chain is drawn from a study of long-term antiretroviral therapy in people with HIV. The study's findings and limits: Following ART, diversity rose but still fell short of transplant donor controls. Pre-ART expanded TRB clones stayed dominant throughout, though often decreasing after ART.

It was version v3.0 of the immunoSEQ assay that was run at survey level. This table comes from immunoSEQ multiplex PCR, and its TCRdb copy is limited to in-frame clones, with some not included. The data hold 20,000 to 30,000 clones, with 70% to 85% observed a single time. Comment on this clone: What it binds is unknown.

Every donor contributed at least one pre-ART and at least two post-ART PBMC samples. V was cut by 0 bases and J by 6 bases, with 19 bases left in between. The CDR3 covers 16 residues. The germline V gene encodes CDR1 SGHNT and CDR2 YYREEE (reference sequence). This clonotype was sampled from a woman in her thirties or forties with HIV. This chain uses TRBV5-4 with TRBJ2-7; D possibly corresponds to TRBD2 (7 bases). The specimen was unsorted PBMCs, collected 1.2 years after starting antiretroviral therapy. The CDR3 reads CASSLAAGAVLSEQYF. The CDR3, as DNA: TGTGCCAGCAGCTTGGCGGCGGGGGCGGTCCTCTCCGAGCAGTACTTC.